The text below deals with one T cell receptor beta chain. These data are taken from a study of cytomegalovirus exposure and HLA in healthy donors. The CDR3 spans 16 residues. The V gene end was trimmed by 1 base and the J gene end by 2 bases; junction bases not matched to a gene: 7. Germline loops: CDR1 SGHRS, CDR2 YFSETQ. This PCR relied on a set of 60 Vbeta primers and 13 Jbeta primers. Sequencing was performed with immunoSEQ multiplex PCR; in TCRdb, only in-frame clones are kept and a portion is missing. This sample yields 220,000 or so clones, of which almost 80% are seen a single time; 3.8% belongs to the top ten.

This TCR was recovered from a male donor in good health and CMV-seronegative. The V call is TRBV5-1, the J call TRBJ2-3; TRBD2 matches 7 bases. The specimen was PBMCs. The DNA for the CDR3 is TGCGCCAGCAGCTTGTCTGCGGGAGTAAACACAGATACGCAGTATTTT. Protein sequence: CASSLSAGVNTDTQYF.